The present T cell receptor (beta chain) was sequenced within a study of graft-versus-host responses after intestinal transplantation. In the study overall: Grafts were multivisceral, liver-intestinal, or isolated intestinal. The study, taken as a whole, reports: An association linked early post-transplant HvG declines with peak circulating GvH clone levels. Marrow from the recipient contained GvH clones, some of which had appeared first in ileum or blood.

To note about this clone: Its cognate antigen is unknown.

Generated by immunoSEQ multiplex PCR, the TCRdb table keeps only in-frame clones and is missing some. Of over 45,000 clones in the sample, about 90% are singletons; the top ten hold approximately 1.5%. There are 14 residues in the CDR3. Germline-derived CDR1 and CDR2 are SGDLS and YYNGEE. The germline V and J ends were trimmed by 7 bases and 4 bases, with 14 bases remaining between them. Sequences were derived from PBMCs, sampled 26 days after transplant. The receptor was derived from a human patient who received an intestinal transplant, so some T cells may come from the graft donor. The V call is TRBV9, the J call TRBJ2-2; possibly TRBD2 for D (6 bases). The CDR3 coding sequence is TGTGCCAGCTCATGGAGGGGAAGCACCGGGGAGCTGTTTTTT. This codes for CASSWRGSTGELFF.